Listed here are 24 T cell receptor beta chains from one sample, sequenced in a study of OX40 agonist ivuxolimab in advanced cancers. Measured with immunoSEQ multiplex PCR; TCRdb has only the in-frame clones, and not every one. The table has more than 15,000 clones, around 84% seen once. Sequenced material: CD4+ or CD8+ T cells sorted from blood, taken in a trial of the OX40 agonist ivuxolimab. These receptors came from an adult with an advanced solid tumor such as melanoma, head and neck, liver or kidney cancer.

This sequence joins TRBV5-1 and TRBJ2-6; 7 positions match TRBD1. The CDR3 has 18 residues. Germline CDR1 SGHRS, CDR2 YFSETQ. Trimming removed 4 bases from V and 0 bases from J; junction bases left unmatched: 10. CDR3 DNA: TGCGCCAGCAGCGTAGCCGGGACAGCGAGCTCTGGGGCCAACGTCCTGACTTTC. It encodes CASSVAGTASSGANVLTF.

CDR3 DNA: TGTGCCAGCACCCGTCGGGGGGGGGACGGGGAGCTGTTTTTT. Amino acids: CASTRRGGDGELFF. The J gene is TRBJ2-2, the V gene TRBV5-4; 8 bases agree with TRBD2. V dropped 6 bases and J dropped 7; count of bases not matched to a gene: 8. The CDR3 has 14 amino acids. Germline CDR1 reads SGHNT; CDR2 reads YYREEE (reference sequence).

The chain links TRBV5-4 to TRBJ2-1; TRBD2 aligns across 7 bases. This CDR3 has 17 residues. Germline lookup yields CDR1 SGHNT and CDR2 YYREEE (reference sequence). Trimming took 0 bases from V and 2 from J; bases not matched to a gene: 8. CDR3 loop: CASSLGGGLAAYNEQFF. The DNA for the CDR3 is TGTGCCAGCAGCTTGGGAGGTGGGCTAGCGGCCTACAATGAGCAGTTCTTC.

The V gene is TRBV27, the J gene TRBJ2-3; 7 nucleotides line up with TRBD2. The germline V gene has CDR1 MNHEY and CDR2 SMNVEV (reference sequence). J lost 2 bases, V lost 3 bases, and 8 bases had no gene match. This CDR3 spans 16 amino acids. This CDR3 is CASSLANGGTTDTQYF. CDR3 coding DNA: TGTGCCAGCAGTTTGGCGAACGGGGGGACCACAGATACGCAGTATTTT.

This clone was detected a few times. The CDR3 nucleotides are TGTGCCAGCAGCTTTCAGAGGAACACTGAAGCTTTCTTT. Amino acid sequence: CASSFQRNTEAFF. This chain links TRBV11-2 with TRBJ1-1; no clear D. Per the germline V gene, CDR1 is SGHAT and CDR2 is FQNNGV. Trimming stripped 3 bases from V and 1 base from J, with 6 bases between. The CDR3 loop spans 13 amino acids.

The chain couples TRBV15 to TRBJ1-2; weak D call: TRBD1 (6 bases). The V gene lost 1 base and the J gene lost 5 bases, with 8 bases spanning the gap. This CDR3 is 13 amino acids long. Germline lookup yields CDR1 LNHNV and CDR2 YYDKDF (reference sequence). CDR3 in DNA: TGTGCCACCAGCAGAGGTACAGGGTATGGCTACACCTTC. This gives the protein CATSRGTGYGYTF.

The chain carries TRBV5-1 and TRBJ2-3, with D possibly matching TRBD1 (5 bases). With 5 bases removed from V and 2 bases from J, the gap between germline ends came to 15 bases. CDR3 length equals 15 residues. The germline V gene encodes CDR1 SGHRS and CDR2 YFSETQ. The CDR3 DNA reads as TGCGCCAGCAGGACAGCGAGGAGCCCCACAGATACGCAGTATTTT. Residues: CASRTARSPTDTQYF.

This chain links TRBV2 with TRBJ2-5; D unclear. Trimming shortened V by 5 bases and J by 5 bases, and 6 bases separated the two germline ends. Germline CDR1 and CDR2: SNHLY and FYNNEI. The CDR3 totals 11 residues. CDR3 region: CASSWKETQYF. CDR3 DNA: TGTGCCAGCAGTTGGAAGGAGACCCAGTACTTC. Together with reference TRBV2 and TRBJ2-5, the CDR3 gives the full variable domain: EPEVTQTPSHQVTQMGQEVILRCVPISNHLYFYWYRQILGQKVEFLVSFYNNEISEKSEIFDDQFSVERPDGSNFTLKIRSTKLEDSAMYFCASSWKETQYFGPGTRLLVL.

The chain links TRBV10-3 to TRBJ2-1; 12 bases map to TRBD2. J was trimmed by 3 bases and V by 6 bases; bases with no gene match: 6. This CDR3 is 16 amino acids long. Germline V gives CDR1 ENHRY, CDR2 SYGVKD. The CDR3 loop is CAISKLAGGLYNEQFF. CDR3 DNA: TGTGCCATCAGCAAACTAGCGGGGGGCCTCTACAATGAGCAGTTCTTC.

The chain carries TRBV9 and TRBJ1-2, with D perhaps matching TRBD1 (5 bases). V gave up 4 bases and J gave up 2 bases, with 12 bases separating them. In germline, CDR1 is SGDLS, CDR2 YYNGEE. This CDR3 is built from 14 residues. The CDR3 is CASSPRGGNYGYTF. The CDR3 region has the DNA TGTGCCAGCAGCCCGCGGGGGGGAAACTATGGCTACACCTTC.

J is TRBJ1-4 and V is TRBV7-9; 7 nucleotides line up with TRBD1. This CDR3 contains 14 residues. V dropped 4 bases and J dropped 6; count of bases not matched to a gene: 5. The germline V gene has CDR1 SEHNR and CDR2 FQNEAQ (reference sequence). CDR3 sequence (DNA): TGTGCCAGCAGCTCGACAGGGTTTTATGAAAAACTGTTTTTT. Its translation is CASSSTGFYEKLFF.

V and J are TRBV5-1 and TRBJ2-3, with TRBD2 matching 9 bases. The CDR3 contains 15 residues. In germline, CDR1 is SGHRS, CDR2 YFSETQ. With V trimmed by 0 bases and J by 7 bases, 6 bases remained unmatched. Written as DNA, the CDR3 is TGCGCCAGCAGCTTGGGAGGGACTAGCAGCAATACGCAGTATTTT. This encodes CASSLGGTSSNTQYF.

The rearrangement uses TRBV5-1 and TRBJ2-5; 8 bases fit TRBD1. The V gene end was trimmed by 0 bases and the J gene end by 4 bases; junction bases not matched to a gene: 11. CDR1 and CDR2 (germline): SGHRS, YFSETQ. There are 17 residues in the CDR3. This CDR3 is CASSLGSGTGGGETQYF. The CDR3 coding sequence is TGCGCCAGCAGCTTGGGGTCCGGGACAGGAGGGGGAGAGACCCAGTACTTC.

The chain has TRBV7-6 and TRBJ2-2, with D possibly being TRBD1 or TRBD2 (5 bases each). The germline gives CDR1 SGHVS, CDR2 FNYEAQ. Between the trimmed V and J ends, which lost 0 bases and 5 bases, there was a span of 7 bases. This CDR3 contains 14 residues. The CDR3, as DNA: TGTGCCAGCAGCTTAGCAGAGGGGACCGGGGAGCTGTTTTTT. This translates into CASSLAEGTGELFF.

This chain uses TRBV20-1 with TRBJ2-5, with D uncertain. This CDR3 contains 11 residues. Per germline, CDR1 DFQATT and CDR2 SNEGSKA (reference sequence). Trimming cost V 1 base and J 5 bases, with 5 bases left between them. Written as DNA, the CDR3 is TGCAGTGCTAGAGCCGAGGAGACCCAGTACTTC. Its translation: CSARAEETQYF.

Only a few counts were recorded for this clone. The chain combines TRBV10-3 with TRBJ1-5; D is unresolved. From germline, CDR1 is ENHRY and CDR2 SYGVKD. The CDR3 totals 14 residues. V lost 3 bases to trimming and J lost 0 bases, with 6 bases between them. CDR3 DNA sequence: TGTGCCATCAGTGACAGGAATAGCAATCAGCCCCAGCATTTT. It encodes CAISDRNSNQPQHF.

The chain has TRBV7-2 and TRBJ2-2, with a possible D match to TRBD2 (5 bases). CDR1 and CDR2 from the germline V gene are SGHTA and FQGNSA. The CDR3 has 17 amino acids. V shed 2 bases and J shed 3 bases, with 16 bases lying between them. Here the CDR3 reads CASSLNLLAGYTGELFF. CDR3 DNA sequence: TGTGCCAGCAGCTTAAACCTACTGGCGGGCTACACCGGGGAGCTGTTTTTT. Filled out from reference TRBV7-2 and TRBJ2-2, the complete variable domain reads GAGVSQSPSNKVTEKGKDVELRCDPISGHTALYWYRQSLGQGLEFLIYFQGNSAPDKSGLPSDRFSAERTGGSVSTLTIQRTQQEDSAVYLCASSLNLLAGYTGELFFGEGSRLTVL.

This chain connects TRBV19 to TRBJ1-6; D is uncertain. Trimming shortened V by 5 bases and J by 7 bases, and 15 bases separated the two germline ends. Per germline, CDR1 LNHDA and CDR2 SQIVND (reference sequence). The CDR3 length is 15 residues. The CDR3 loop is CASSLFDSENSPLHF. The DNA of the CDR3 is TGTGCCAGTAGTCTCTTCGACTCCGAGAATTCACCCCTCCACTTT.

The genes are TRBV5-1 and TRBJ2-3; D gene uncertain. The V gene lost 2 bases and the J gene lost 3 bases, with 10 bases spanning the gap. The length of the CDR3 is 14 residues. Germline CDR1 and CDR2: SGHRS and YFSETQ. CDR3 amino acids: CASSFSHPTDTQYF. The CDR3 nucleotides are TGCGCCAGCAGCTTCTCTCACCCGACAGATACGCAGTATTTT.

The V call is TRBV5-1, the J call TRBJ1-1, with D unclear. The CDR3 is 11 residues long. Germline CDR1 is SGHRS and CDR2 is YFSETQ. The germline V and J ends were trimmed by 3 bases and 4 bases, with 4 bases remaining between them. The DNA of the CDR3 is TGCGCCAGCAGCTCATTCACTGAAGCTTTCTTT. This gives the protein CASSSFTEAFF.

CDR3 in DNA: TGTGCCAGCAGCTTACTGGACAGGGAAGTTAACTATGGCTACACCTTC. This gives the protein CASSLLDREVNYGYTF. V and J are TRBV7-9 and TRBJ1-2, with TRBD1 matching over 8 bases. The V gene's germline CDR1 is SEHNR and CDR2 FQNEAQ (reference sequence). V gave up 2 bases and J gave up 1 base; unmatched junction bases: 6. This CDR3 comprises 16 residues.

V usage is TRBV6-5 and J usage is TRBJ1-6; 10 bases are shared with TRBD1. The V gene's germline CDR1 is MNHEY and CDR2 SVGAGI. The CDR3 runs 16 residues. V trimming: 2 bases; J trimming: 7 bases; junction bases outside the gene matches: 5. Here the CDR3 reads CASSYRGTGENSPLHF. The CDR3 DNA follows: TGTGCCAGCAGTTACCGTGGGACAGGGGAGAATTCACCCCTCCACTTT.

The chain combines TRBV9 with TRBJ2-1; TRBD2 matches 8 bases. CDR1 and CDR2 (germline): SGDLS, YYNGEE. The length of the CDR3 is 16 residues. The V gene end was trimmed by 5 bases and the J gene end by 0 bases; junction bases not matched to a gene: 7. The CDR3 nucleotides are TGTGCCAGCAGTCCCGCGGGGGGCCTCTCCTACAATGAGCAGTTCTTC. Its protein product is CASSPAGGLSYNEQFF.

This sequence joins TRBV9 and TRBJ1-5; 7 positions match TRBD1. Trimming cost V 4 bases and J 5 bases; bases outside gene matches: 6. This CDR3 spans 14 amino acids. Germline lookup yields CDR1 SGDLS and CDR2 YYNGEE. The CDR3 spells CASSIGTAHQPQHF. DNA for the CDR3: TGTGCCAGCAGCATCGGGACAGCCCATCAGCCCCAGCATTTT.